Detailed here is one T cell receptor (beta chain). Its antigen is unknown. Via MiXCR, TCRdb re-called the RACE reads, giving one row per CDR3 protein. The table shows more than 250,000 distinct CDR3 sequences, with about 9% occurring only once. The time point denotes: pre-sensitization, week 0. Documented treatment: therapeutic diphenylcyclopropenone sensitization with weekly scalp DPC. The data were obtained in a study of human T cells and chemical hapten exposure. Study-level points and caveats: DPC sensitization left the count of TCRs above 1 in 1000 unchanged.

J lost 9 bases, V lost 3 bases, and 3 bases had no gene match. CDR1 is LGHNA and CDR2 is YNFKEQ in the germline V gene. The CDR3 spans 15 residues. The receptor was derived from a woman in her 40s with alopecia areata. Some clones in this sample may be carry-over from other donors' samples. J is TRBJ2-1 and V is TRBV4-2; 15 bases align to TRBD2. Source: whole blood, taken in connection with sensitization to the hapten diphenylcyclopropenone (DPC). CDR3 loop: CASSQGLAGGGEQFF. The CDR3 region has the DNA TGTGCCAGCAGCCAGGGACTAGCGGGAGGCGGTGAGCAGTTCTTC.